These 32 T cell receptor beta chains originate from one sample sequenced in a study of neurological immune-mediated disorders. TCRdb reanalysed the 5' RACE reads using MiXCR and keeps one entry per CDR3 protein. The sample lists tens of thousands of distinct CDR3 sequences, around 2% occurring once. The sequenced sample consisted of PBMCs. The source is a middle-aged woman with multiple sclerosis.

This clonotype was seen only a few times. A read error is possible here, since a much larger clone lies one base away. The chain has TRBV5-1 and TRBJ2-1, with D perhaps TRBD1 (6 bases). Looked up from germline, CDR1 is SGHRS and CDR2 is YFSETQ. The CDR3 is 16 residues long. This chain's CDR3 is CASSFTAGTSYNVQFF. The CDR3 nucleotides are TGCGCCAGCAGTTTTACCGCCGGGACAAGCTACAATGTGCAGTTCTTC. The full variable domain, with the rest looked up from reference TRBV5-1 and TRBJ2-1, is KAGVTQTPRYLIKTRGQQVTLSCSPISGHRSVSWYQQTPGQGLQFLFEYFSETQRNKGNFPGRFSGRQFSNSRSEMNVSTLELGDSALYLCASSFTAGTSYNVQFFGPGTRLTVL.

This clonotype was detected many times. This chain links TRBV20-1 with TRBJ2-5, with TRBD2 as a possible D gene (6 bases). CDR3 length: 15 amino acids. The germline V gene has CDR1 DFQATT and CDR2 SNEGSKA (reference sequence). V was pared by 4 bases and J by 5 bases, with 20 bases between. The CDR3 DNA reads TGCAGTGCTATTCCGGGACTCGGAGTGGTGGAGACCCAGTACTTC. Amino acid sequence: CSAIPGLGVVETQYF.

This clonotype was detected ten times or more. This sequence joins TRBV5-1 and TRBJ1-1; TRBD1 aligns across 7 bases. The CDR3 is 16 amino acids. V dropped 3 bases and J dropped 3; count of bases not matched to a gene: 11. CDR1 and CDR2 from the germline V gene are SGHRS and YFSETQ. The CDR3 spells CASSSIPTTGYTEAFF. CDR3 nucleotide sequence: TGCGCCAGCAGCTCGATCCCCACGACAGGGTACACTGAAGCTTTCTTT.

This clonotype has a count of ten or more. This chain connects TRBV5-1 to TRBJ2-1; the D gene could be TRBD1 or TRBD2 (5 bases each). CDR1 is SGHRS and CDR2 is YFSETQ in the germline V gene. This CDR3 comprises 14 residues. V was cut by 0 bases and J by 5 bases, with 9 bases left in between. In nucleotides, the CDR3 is TGCGCCAGCAGCTTGGGGGGGACCGACAATGAGCAGTTCTTC. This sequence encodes CASSLGGTDNEQFF.

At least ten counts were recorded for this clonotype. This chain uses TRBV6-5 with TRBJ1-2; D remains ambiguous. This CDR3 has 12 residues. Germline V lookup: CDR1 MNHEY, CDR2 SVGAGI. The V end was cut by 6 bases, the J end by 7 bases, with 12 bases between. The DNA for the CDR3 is TGTGCCAGCAGACTAAGGACCGGTGGCTACACCTTC. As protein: CASRLRTGGYTF.

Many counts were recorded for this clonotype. This CDR3 is CAISPGQGGETQYF. The CDR3 nucleotides are TGTGCCATCAGCCCGGGACAGGGGGGGGAGACCCAGTACTTC. The chain uses TRBV10-3 and TRBJ2-5; 11 nucleotides agree with TRBD1. Losses at the gene ends were 6 bases for V and 5 bases for J; bases not matched to a gene: 5. This CDR3 contains 14 residues. CDR1 and CDR2 (germline): ENHRY, SYGVKD.

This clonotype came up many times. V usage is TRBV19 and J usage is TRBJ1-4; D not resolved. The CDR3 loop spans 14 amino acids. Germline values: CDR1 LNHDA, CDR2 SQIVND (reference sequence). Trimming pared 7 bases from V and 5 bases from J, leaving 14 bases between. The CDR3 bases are TGTGCCAGTACCGCGGACGGGCGGAATGAAAAACTGTTTTTT. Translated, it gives CASTADGRNEKLFF.

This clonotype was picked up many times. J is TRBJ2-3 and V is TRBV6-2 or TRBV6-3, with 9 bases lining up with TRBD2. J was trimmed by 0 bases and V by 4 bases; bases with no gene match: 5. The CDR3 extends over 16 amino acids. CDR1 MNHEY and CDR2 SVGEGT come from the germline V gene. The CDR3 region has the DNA TGTGCCAGCAGTTGGATAGCGGGGGCCAGCACAGATACGCAGTATTTT. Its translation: CASSWIAGASTDTQYF.

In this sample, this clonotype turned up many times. The CDR3 protein is CSARDVPGGGNYGYTF. For the CDR3, the DNA is TGCAGTGCTAGAGATGTGCCCGGGGGGGGGAACTATGGCTACACCTTC. The chain couples TRBV20-1 to TRBJ1-2; D perhaps matches TRBD1 (5 bases). The CDR3 extends over 16 amino acids. CDR1 and CDR2 (germline): DFQATT, SNEGSKA (reference sequence). Trimming took 0 bases from V and 2 from J, leaving 16 bases between them.

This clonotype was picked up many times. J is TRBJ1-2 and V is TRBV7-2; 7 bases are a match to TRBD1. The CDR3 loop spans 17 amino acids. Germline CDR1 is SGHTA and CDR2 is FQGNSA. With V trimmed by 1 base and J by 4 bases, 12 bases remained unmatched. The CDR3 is CASSLGASPGGFYGYTF. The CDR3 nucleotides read TGTGCCAGCAGCTTAGGCGCGAGTCCAGGGGGGTTCTATGGCTACACCTTC.

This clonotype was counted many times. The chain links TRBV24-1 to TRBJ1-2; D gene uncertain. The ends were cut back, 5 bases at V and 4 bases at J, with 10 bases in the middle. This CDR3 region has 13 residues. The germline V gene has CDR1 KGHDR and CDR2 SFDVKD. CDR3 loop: CATSVGPSYGYTF. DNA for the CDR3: TGTGCCACCAGTGTCGGGCCGTCCTATGGCTACACCTTC.

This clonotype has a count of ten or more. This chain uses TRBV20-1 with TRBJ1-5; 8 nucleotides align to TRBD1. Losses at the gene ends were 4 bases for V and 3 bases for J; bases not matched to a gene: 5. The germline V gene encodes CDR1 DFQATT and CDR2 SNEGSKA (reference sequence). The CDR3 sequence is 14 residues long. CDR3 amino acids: CSAKTGGYNQPQHF. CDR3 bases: TGCAGTGCTAAAACAGGGGGGTACAATCAGCCCCAGCATTTT.

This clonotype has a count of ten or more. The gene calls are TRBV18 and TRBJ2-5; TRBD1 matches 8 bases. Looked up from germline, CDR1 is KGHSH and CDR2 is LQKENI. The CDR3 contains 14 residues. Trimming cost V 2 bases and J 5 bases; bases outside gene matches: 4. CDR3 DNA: TGTGCCAGCTCACCAGTGACAGGGGTGGAGACCCAGTACTTC. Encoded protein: CASSPVTGVETQYF. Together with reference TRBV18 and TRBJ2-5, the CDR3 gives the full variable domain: NAGVMQNPRHLVRRRGQEARLRCSPMKGHSHVYWYRQLPEEGLKFMVYLQKENIIDESGMPKERFSAEFPKEGPSILRIQQVVRGDSAAYFCASSPVTGVETQYFGPGTRLLVL.

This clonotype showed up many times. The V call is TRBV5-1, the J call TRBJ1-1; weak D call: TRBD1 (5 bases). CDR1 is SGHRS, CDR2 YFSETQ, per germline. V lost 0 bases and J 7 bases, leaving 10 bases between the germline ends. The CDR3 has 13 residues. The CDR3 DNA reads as TGCGCCAGCAGCTTGGTCCCAGGGAATGAAGCTTTCTTT. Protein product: CASSLVPGNEAFF.

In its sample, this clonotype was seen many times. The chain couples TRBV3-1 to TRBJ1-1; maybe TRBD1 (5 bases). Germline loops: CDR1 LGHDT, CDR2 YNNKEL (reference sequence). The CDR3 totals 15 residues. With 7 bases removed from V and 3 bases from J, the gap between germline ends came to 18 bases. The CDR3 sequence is CASIGRGSGDTEAFF. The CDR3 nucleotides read TGTGCCAGCATCGGAAGGGGCTCGGGGGACACTGAAGCTTTCTTT.

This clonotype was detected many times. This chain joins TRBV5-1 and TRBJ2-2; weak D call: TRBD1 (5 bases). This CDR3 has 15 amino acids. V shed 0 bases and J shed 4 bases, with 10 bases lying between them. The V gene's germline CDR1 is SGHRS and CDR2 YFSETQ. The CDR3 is CASSLARAVTGELFF. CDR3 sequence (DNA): TGCGCCAGCAGCTTGGCCAGGGCAGTCACCGGGGAGCTGTTTTTT.

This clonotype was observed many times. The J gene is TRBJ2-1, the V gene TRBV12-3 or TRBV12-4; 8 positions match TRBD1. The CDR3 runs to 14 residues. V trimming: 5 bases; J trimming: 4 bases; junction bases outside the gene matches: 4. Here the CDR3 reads CASSPGQGYNEQFF. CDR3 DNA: TGTGCCAGCAGTCCCGGACAGGGATACAATGAGCAGTTCTTC.

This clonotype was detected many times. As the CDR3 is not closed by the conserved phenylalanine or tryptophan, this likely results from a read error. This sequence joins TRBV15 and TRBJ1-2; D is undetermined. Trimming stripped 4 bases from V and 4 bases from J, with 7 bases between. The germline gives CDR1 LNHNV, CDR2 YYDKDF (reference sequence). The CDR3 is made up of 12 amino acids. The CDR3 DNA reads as TGTGCCACCAGCACGGCCGCCTATGGCTACACCTGC. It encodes CATSTAAYGYTC.

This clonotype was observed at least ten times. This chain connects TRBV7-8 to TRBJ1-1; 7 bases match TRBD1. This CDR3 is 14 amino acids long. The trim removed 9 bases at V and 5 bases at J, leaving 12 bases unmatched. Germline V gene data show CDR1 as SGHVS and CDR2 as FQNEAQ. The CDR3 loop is CASLRQGTETEAFF. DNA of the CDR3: TGTGCCAGTTTAAGACAGGGAACAGAGACTGAAGCTTTCTTT. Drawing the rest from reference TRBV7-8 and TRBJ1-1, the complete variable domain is GAGVSQSPRYKVAKRGQDVALRCDPISGHVSLFWYQQALGQGPEFLTYFQNEAQLDKSGLPSDRFFAERPEGSVSTLKIQRTQQEDSAVYLCASLRQGTETEAFFGQGTRLTVV.

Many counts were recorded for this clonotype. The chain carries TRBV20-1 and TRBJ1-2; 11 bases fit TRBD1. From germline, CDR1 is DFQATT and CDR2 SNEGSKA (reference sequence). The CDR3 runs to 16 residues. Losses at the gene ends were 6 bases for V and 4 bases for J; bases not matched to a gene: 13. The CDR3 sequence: CSALAGTGGGAYGYTF. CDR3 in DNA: TGCAGTGCCCTTGCCGGGACAGGGGGGGGCGCCTATGGCTACACCTTC.

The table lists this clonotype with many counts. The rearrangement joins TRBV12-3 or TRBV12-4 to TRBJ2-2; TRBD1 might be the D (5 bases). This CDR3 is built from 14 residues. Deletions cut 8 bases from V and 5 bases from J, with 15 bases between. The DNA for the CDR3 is TGTGCCAGCGTTGCAGGGTTAAGGACCGGGGAGCTGTTTTTT. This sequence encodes CASVAGLRTGELFF.

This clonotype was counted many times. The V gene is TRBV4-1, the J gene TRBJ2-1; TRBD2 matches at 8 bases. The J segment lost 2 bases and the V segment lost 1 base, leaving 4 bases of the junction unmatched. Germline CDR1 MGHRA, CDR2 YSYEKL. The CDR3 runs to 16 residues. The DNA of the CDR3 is TGCGCCAGCAGCCAAGGGACTAGCCTAACCTACAATGAGCAGTTCTTC. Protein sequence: CASSQGTSLTYNEQFF.

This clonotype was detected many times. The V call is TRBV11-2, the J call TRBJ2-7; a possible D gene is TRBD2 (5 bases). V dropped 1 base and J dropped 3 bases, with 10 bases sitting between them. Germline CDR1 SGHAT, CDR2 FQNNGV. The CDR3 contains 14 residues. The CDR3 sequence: CASSLGIGNYEQYF. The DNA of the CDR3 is TGTGCCAGCAGCTTAGGGATCGGGAACTACGAGCAGTACTTC.

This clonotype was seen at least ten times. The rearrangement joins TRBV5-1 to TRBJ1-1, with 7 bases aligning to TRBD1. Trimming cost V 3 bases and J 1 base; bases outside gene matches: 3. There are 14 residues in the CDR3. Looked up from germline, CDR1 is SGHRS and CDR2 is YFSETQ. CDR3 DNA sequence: TGCGCCAGCAGCTCGGGACAGACGAACACTGAAGCTTTCTTT. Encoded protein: CASSSGQTNTEAFF.

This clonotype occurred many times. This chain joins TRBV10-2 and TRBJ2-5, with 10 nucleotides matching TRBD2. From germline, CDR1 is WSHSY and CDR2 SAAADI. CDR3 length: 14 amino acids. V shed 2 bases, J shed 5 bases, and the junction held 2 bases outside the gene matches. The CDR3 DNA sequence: TGCGCCAGCAGTGAGACTAGCGGGGTCGAGACCCAGTACTTC. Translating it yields CASSETSGVETQYF.

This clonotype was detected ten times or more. The CDR3 region is CAISKDSYRNTGELFF. In nucleotides, the CDR3 is TGTGCCATCAGTAAAGACAGCTACCGGAACACCGGGGAGCTGTTTTTT. The chain links TRBV10-3 to TRBJ2-2, with D possibly TRBD1 on 5 matching bases. Trimming left V 5 bases short and J 1 base short, with 14 bases between. Germline assignment: CDR1 ENHRY and CDR2 SYGVKD. The CDR3 runs 16 residues.

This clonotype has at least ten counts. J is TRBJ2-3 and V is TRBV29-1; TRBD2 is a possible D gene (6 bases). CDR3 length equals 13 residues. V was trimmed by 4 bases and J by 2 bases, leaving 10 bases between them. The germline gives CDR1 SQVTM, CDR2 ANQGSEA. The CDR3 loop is CSVAGGVTDTQYF. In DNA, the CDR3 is TGCAGCGTTGCAGGAGGGGTCACAGATACGCAGTATTTT.

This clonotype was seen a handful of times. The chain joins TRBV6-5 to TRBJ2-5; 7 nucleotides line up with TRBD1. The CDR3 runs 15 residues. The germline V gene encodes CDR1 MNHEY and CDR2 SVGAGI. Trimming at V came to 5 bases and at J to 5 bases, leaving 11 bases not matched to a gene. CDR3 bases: TGTGCCAGCAGTCTGAGACCTAGGGGGCGGGAGACCCAGTACTTC. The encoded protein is CASSLRPRGRETQYF.

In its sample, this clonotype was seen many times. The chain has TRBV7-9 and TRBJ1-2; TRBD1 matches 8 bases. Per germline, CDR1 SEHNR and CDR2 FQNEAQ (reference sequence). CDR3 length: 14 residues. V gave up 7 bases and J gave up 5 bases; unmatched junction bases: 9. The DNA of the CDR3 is TGTGCCAGCACCCCAGGGGGCGAAGGGTATGGCTACACCTTC. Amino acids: CASTPGGEGYGYTF. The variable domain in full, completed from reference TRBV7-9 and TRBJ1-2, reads DTGVSQNPRHKITKRGQNVTFRCDPISEHNRLYWYRQTLGQGPEFLTYFQNEAQLEKSRLLSDRFSAERPKGSFSTLEIQRTEQGDSAMYLCASTPGGEGYGYTFGSGTRLTVV.

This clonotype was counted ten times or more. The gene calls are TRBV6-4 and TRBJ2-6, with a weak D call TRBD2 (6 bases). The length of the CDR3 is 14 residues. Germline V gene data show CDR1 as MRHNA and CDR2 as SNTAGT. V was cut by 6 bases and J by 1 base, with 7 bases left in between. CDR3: CASSRESGANVLTF. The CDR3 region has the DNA TGTGCCAGCAGCCGGGAGTCTGGGGCCAACGTCCTGACTTTC.

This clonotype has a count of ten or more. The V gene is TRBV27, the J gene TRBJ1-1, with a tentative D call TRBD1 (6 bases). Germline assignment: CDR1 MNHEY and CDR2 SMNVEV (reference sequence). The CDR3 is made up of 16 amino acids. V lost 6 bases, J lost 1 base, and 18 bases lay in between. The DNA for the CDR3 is TGTGCCAGCAGAATAAGGGACACGTCTTCGAACACTGAAGCTTTCTTT. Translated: CASRIRDTSSNTEAFF.

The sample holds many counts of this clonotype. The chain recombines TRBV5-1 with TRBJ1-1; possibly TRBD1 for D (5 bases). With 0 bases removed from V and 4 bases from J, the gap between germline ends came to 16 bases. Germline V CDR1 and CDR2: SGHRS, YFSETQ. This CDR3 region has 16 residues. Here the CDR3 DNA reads TGCGCCAGCAGCTTGGTAACGACTGGGACGGGCACTGAAGCTTTCTTT. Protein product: CASSLVTTGTGTEAFF.